The sequence of this T cell receptor beta chain was determined in a study of long-term antiretroviral therapy in people with HIV. General study findings and limits: An increase in diversity followed ART, yet levels stayed below transplant donor controls. Every time point showed a repertoire led by clones expanded before ART.

The immunoSEQ assay was v3.0, run at survey level. The data were produced by immunoSEQ multiplex PCR, yet TCRdb's version contains in-frame clones alone and is incomplete. The sample lists approximately 15,000 clones; around 76% were seen once. Regarding this clone: Its antigen remains unknown.

There were no participants with HIV treated outside the United States. This CDR3 has 14 amino acids. V gave up 6 bases and J gave up 5 bases; unmatched junction bases: 4. Germline CDR1 is KGHSH and CDR2 is LQKENI. Sequences were derived from unsorted PBMCs, sampled 3.1 years after starting antiretroviral therapy. The chain joins TRBV18 to TRBJ2-2, with 9 bases fitting TRBD1. The source of this sequence is a man aged 40-49 years with HIV. The CDR3 coding sequence is TGTGCCAGCTCCGGGACAGGGTCGACCGGGGAGCTGTTTTTT. It codes for CASSGTGSTGELFF.